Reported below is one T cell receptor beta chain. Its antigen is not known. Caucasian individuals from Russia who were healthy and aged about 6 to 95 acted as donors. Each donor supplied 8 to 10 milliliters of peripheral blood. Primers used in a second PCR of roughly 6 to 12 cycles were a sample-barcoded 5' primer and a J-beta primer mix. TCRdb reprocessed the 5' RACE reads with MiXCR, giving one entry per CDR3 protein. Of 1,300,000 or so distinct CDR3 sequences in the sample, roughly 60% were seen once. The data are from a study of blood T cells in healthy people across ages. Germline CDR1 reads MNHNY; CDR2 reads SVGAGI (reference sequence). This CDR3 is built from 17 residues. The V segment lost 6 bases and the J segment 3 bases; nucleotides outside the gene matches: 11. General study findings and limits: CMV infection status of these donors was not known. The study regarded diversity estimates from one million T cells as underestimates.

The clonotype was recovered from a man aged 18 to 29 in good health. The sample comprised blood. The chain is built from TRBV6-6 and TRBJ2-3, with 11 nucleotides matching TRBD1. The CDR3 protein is CASSTTPGQGATDTQYF. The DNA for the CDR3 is TGTGCCAGCAGCACTACACCAGGACAGGGGGCGACAGATACGCAGTATTTT.